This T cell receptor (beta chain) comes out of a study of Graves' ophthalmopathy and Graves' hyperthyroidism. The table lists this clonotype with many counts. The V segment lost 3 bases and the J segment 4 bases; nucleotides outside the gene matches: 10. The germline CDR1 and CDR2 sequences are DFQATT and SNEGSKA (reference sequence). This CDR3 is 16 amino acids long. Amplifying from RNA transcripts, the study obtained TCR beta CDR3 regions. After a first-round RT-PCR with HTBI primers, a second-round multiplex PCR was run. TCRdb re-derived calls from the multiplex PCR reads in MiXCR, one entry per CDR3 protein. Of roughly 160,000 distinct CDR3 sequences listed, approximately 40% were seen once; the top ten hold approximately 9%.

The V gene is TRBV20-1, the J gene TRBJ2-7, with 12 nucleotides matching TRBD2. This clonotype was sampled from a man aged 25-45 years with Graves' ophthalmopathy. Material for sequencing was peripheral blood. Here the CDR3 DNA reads TGCAGTGCTAGTGCGGGTAGGACTAGCGGGATTTACGAGCAGTACTTC. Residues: CSASAGRTSGIYEQYF.